Following are 7 T cell receptor beta chains from one sample sequenced in a study of T cell repertoires in cytomegalovirus infection. TCRdb re-analysed the reads in MiXCR, keeping a single row per CDR3 protein. The sample has 450,000 to 550,000 distinct CDR3 sequences; 16% are singletons. Sample: CD8+ T cells from PBMCs. The source of these receptors is a human donor in good health (CMV status not recorded). Some clones in this sample may be carry-over from other donors' samples.

This clonotype occurred many times. The chain combines TRBV7-9 with TRBJ2-7; D may be TRBD2 (6 bases). This CDR3 has 15 amino acids. In germline, CDR1 is SEHNR, CDR2 FQNEAQ (reference sequence). The V end lost 5 bases, the J end lost 3 bases, and 17 bases lay between the germline ends. This CDR3 reads CASSQGAGRIYEQYF. CDR3 nucleotide sequence: TGTGCCAGCAGCCAAGGGGCGGGAAGGATCTACGAGCAGTACTTC.

The sample holds many counts of this clonotype. The chain employs TRBV10-3 and TRBJ2-2, with TRBD2 identical over 9 bases. Trimming took 8 bases from V and 5 from J; bases not matched to a gene: 6. Germline lookup yields CDR1 ENHRY and CDR2 SYGVKD. This CDR3 spans 14 amino acids. The CDR3 here is CAILSGGPTGELFF. DNA of the CDR3: TGTGCCATCCTTAGCGGGGGTCCAACCGGGGAGCTGTTTTTT.

This clonotype was picked up many times. The V and J genes are TRBV7-2 and TRBJ1-2, with a tentative D call TRBD1 (6 bases). V was cut by 4 bases and J by 7 bases, with 16 bases left in between. The germline V gene has CDR1 SGHTA and CDR2 FQGNSA. The CDR3 has 14 residues. The CDR3 protein is CASSSDRFGGGYTF. CDR3 in DNA: TGTGCCAGCAGCTCAGACAGGTTCGGGGGTGGCTACACCTTC.

Many counts were recorded for this clonotype. The CDR3 bases are TGTGCCAGCACCTCTGGCGGGAGGGAGCAGTTCTTC. This encodes CASTSGGREQFF. This chain connects TRBV27 to TRBJ2-1; TRBD2 matches at 8 bases. Losses at the gene ends were 7 bases for V and 10 bases for J; bases not matched to a gene: 6. Germline V lookup: CDR1 MNHEY, CDR2 SMNVEV (reference sequence). CDR3 length: 12 amino acids.

V and J are TRBV5-6 and TRBJ2-3; 10 bases align to TRBD1. The CDR3 sequence is 17 residues long. Germline CDR1 reads SGHDT; CDR2 reads YYEEEE. Unmatched junction bases numbered 11, after V lost 3 bases and J lost 4 bases. The CDR3 protein is CASSWAVGQGSADTQYF. CDR3 in DNA: TGTGCCAGCAGCTGGGCGGTGGGACAGGGGAGCGCAGATACGCAGTATTTT.

The chain links TRBV6-4 to TRBJ1-6; tentatively, D is TRBD1 (5 bases). Looked up from germline, CDR1 is MRHNA and CDR2 is SNTAGT. V was cut by 2 bases and J by 11 bases, with 25 bases left in between. The CDR3 has 18 amino acids. The chain's CDR3 is CASSDPGPGDGKEAPLHF. CDR3 coding DNA: TGTGCCAGCAGTGACCCGGGGCCGGGCGACGGAAAAGAGGCACCCCTCCACTTT.

The chain's CDR3 is CSARDRVLNEKLFF. The DNA of the CDR3 is TGCAGTGCTAGAGATCGGGTTCTTAATGAAAAACTGTTTTTT. The V gene is TRBV20-1, the J gene TRBJ1-4; D remains ambiguous. V gave up 0 bases and J gave up 4 bases, with 9 bases separating them. The length of the CDR3 is 14 residues. Germline V gene lookup returns CDR1 DFQATT and CDR2 SNEGSKA (reference sequence).